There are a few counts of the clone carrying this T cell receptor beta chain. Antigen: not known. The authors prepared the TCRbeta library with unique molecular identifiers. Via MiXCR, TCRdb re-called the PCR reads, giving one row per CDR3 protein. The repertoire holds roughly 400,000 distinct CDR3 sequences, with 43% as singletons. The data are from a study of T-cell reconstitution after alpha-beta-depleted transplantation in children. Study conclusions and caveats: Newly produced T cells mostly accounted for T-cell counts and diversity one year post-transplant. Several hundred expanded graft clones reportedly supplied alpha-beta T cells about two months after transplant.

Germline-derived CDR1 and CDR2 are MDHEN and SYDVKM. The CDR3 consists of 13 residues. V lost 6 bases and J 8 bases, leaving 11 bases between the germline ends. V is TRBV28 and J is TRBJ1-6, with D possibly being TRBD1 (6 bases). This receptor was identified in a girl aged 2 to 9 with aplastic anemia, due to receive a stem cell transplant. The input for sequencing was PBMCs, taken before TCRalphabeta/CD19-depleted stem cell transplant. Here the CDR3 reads CASSRTVDSPLHF. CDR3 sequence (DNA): TGTGCCAGCAGCCGGACAGTTGATTCACCCCTCCACTTT.